A selection of T cell receptor beta chains follows, all from one sample in a study of blood T cell repertoires in COVID-19. Only in-frame clones appear in the TCRdb table, and some are missing; sequencing was by immunoSEQ multiplex PCR. The profile shows over 250,000 clones, 89% of them singletons. Material for sequencing was PBMCs or T cells enriched from blood (not recorded which). These receptors were obtained from a woman aged 60 to 75 who had recovered from COVID-19. The CDR3 runs from the conserved cysteine through the conserved F or W. The order of the fields is clone size, J gene, D gene, V gene, CDR3 DNA, CDR3 protein. D genes are given only for firm matches. Clone size appears in some rows only: once, few, many, or a class for an expanded clone.

clone size: .
J gene: TRBJ1-2
D gene: .
V gene: TRBV28
CDR3 DNA: TGTGCCAGCAGTTTAAGGAGGCCCCGCGGCTATGGCTACACCTTC
CDR3 protein: CASSLRRPRGYGYTF

clone size: .
J gene: TRBJ2-3
D gene: .
V gene: TRBV5-1
CDR3 DNA: TGCGCCAGCAGCTTTGCGGAGGGCACAGATACGCAGTATTTT
CDR3 protein: CASSFAEGTDTQYF

clone size: .
J gene: TRBJ2-2
D gene: TRBD2
V gene: TRBV2
CDR3 DNA: TGTGCCAGCAGTCCTTGGGCACTAGCGGGCACCGGGGAGCTGTTTTTT
CDR3 protein: CASSPWALAGTGELFF

clone size: .
J gene: TRBJ2-7
D gene: TRBD2
V gene: TRBV9
CDR3 DNA: TGTGCCAGCAGCTTCGGCGGGAGTTTCCACGAGCAGTACTTC
CDR3 protein: CASSFGGSFHEQYF

clone size: .
J gene: TRBJ2-1
D gene: TRBD1
V gene: TRBV28
CDR3 DNA: TGTGCCAGCAGTTCAACAGGGGCGTTTAACAATGAGCAGTTCTTC
CDR3 protein: CASSSTGAFNNEQFF

clone size: .
J gene: TRBJ2-1
D gene: .
V gene: TRBV2
CDR3 DNA: TGTGCCAGCCAGTACAATGAGCAGTTCTTC
CDR3 protein: CASQYNEQFF

clone size: .
J gene: TRBJ2-5
D gene: .
V gene: TRBV18
CDR3 DNA: TGTGCCAGCTCACCACCTGGGGCAGGGCCCAAGGAATCCCAGTACTTC
CDR3 protein: CASSPPGAGPKESQYF

clone size: .
J gene: TRBJ2-1
D gene: TRBD2
V gene: TRBV27
CDR3 DNA: TGTGCCAGCAGTTCCCAGACTAGCCCGAATGAGCAGTTCTTC
CDR3 protein: CASSSQTSPNEQFF

clone size: .
J gene: TRBJ2-3
D gene: .
V gene: TRBV5-1
CDR3 DNA: TGCGCCACCCGAACCCTCATAAGCGGAGATACGCAGTATTTT
CDR3 protein: CATRTLISGDTQYF

clone size: .
J gene: TRBJ2-7
D gene: .
V gene: TRBV9
CDR3 DNA: TGTGCCAGCAGCGTAGGCGGTGCCTATTCTCCTCTCTCCTACGAGCAGTACTTC
CDR3 protein: CASSVGGAYSPLSYEQYF

clone size: once
J gene: TRBJ2-7
D gene: TRBD2
V gene: TRBV4-1
CDR3 DNA: TGCGCCAGCAGCCAAGTGGGGACTAGCAGCTACGAGCAGTACTTC
CDR3 protein: CASSQVGTSSYEQYF

clone size: .
J gene: TRBJ1-4
D gene: TRBD1
V gene: TRBV2
CDR3 DNA: TGTGCCAGCGAACGGGACAGGGGTGAAAAACTGTTTTTT
CDR3 protein: CASERDRGEKLFF

clone size: .
J gene: TRBJ1-1
D gene: TRBD1
V gene: TRBV5-8
CDR3 DNA: TGTGCCAGCAGCCCAAGGACAGGGGGCACTGAAGCTTTCTTT
CDR3 protein: CASSPRTGGTEAFF

clone size: once
J gene: TRBJ1-5
D gene: .
V gene: TRBV10-3
CDR3 DNA: TGTGCCATCAGTGGATACCGGGACACACAGCCCCAGCATTTT
CDR3 protein: CAISGYRDTQPQHF

clone size: .
J gene: TRBJ2-7
D gene: TRBD2
V gene: TRBV27
CDR3 DNA: TGTGCCAGCAGTTTGAAACGACTAGCTTCCTACGAGCAGTACTTC
CDR3 protein: CASSLKRLASYEQYF

clone size: .
J gene: TRBJ2-1
D gene: TRBD2
V gene: TRBV11-2
CDR3 DNA: TGTGCCAGCAGCTCGTTGGGGGGAAGGACTAGCGGACACAATGAGCAGTTCTTC
CDR3 protein: CASSSLGGRTSGHNEQFF

clone size: .
J gene: TRBJ2-1
D gene: TRBD2
V gene: TRBV2
CDR3 DNA: TGTGCCAGCAGTGAGTTTCTAGCGGGTGAGCAGTTCTTC
CDR3 protein: CASSEFLAGEQFF

clone size: .
J gene: TRBJ2-5
D gene: .
V gene: TRBV11-2
CDR3 DNA: TGTGCCAGCAGCTTAGGGGCTAGCCCCCTGGAGACCCAGTACTTC
CDR3 protein: CASSLGASPLETQYF

clone size: .
J gene: TRBJ2-4
D gene: TRBD2
V gene: TRBV27
CDR3 DNA: TGTGCCAGCAGTTTATCGTCCGGGGGGGGAACGGCCAAAAACATTCAGTACTTC
CDR3 protein: CASSLSSGGGTAKNIQYF

clone size: .
J gene: TRBJ1-1
D gene: .
V gene: TRBV10-2
CDR3 DNA: TGCGCCATCGGGTCGCTTAACACTGAAGCTTTCTTT
CDR3 protein: CAIGSLNTEAFF

clone size: .
J gene: TRBJ2-5
D gene: TRBD1
V gene: TRBV9
CDR3 DNA: TGTGCCAGCAGCTTACAGGGGGCTTCTTTTGAGACCCAGTACTTC
CDR3 protein: CASSLQGASFETQYF

clone size: .
J gene: TRBJ1-4
D gene: TRBD1
V gene: TRBV19
CDR3 DNA: TGTGCCAGTAGAGAGGGGGCGACTAATGAAAAACTGTTTTTT
CDR3 protein: CASREGATNEKLFF

clone size: once
J gene: TRBJ2-2
D gene: .
V gene: TRBV18
CDR3 DNA: TGTGCCAGCTCACCACCTAGGGCAGGGCCGAACACCGGGGAGCTGTTTTTT
CDR3 protein: CASSPPRAGPNTGELFF

clone size: .
J gene: TRBJ1-1
D gene: .
V gene: TRBV19
CDR3 DNA: TGTGCCAGTGAAAGGGGTAGACACACTGAAGCTTTCTTT
CDR3 protein: CASERGRHTEAFF

clone size: .
J gene: TRBJ2-1
D gene: TRBD1
V gene: TRBV28
CDR3 DNA: TGTGCCAGCAGCCAACGGGACAGGGGCTACAATGAGCAGTTCTTC
CDR3 protein: CASSQRDRGYNEQFF

clone size: .
J gene: TRBJ2-7
D gene: .
V gene: TRBV27
CDR3 DNA: TGTGCCAGCAGTTTTCGTGAAGGGAGCTCCTACGAGCAGTACTTC
CDR3 protein: CASSFREGSSYEQYF

clone size: .
J gene: TRBJ1-1
D gene: .
V gene: TRBV25-1
CDR3 DNA: TGTGCCAGCAGTGCCCGGACAGAGAACACTGAAGCTTTCTTT
CDR3 protein: CASSARTENTEAFF

clone size: .
J gene: TRBJ2-2
D gene: TRBD2
V gene: TRBV10-3
CDR3 DNA: TGTGCCACCGCCCAGCGGGGGGCCGACACCGGGGAGCTGTTTTTT
CDR3 protein: CATAQRGADTGELFF

clone size: few
J gene: TRBJ2-7
D gene: .
V gene: TRBV11-2
CDR3 DNA: TGTGCCAGCACCAGATTGGGGAGGACCTACGAGCAGTACTTC
CDR3 protein: CASTRLGRTYEQYF

clone size: once
J gene: TRBJ1-2
D gene: .
V gene: TRBV14
CDR3 DNA: TGTGCCAGCAGCCAAGAAGTGGGGGGGTATGGCTACACCTTC
CDR3 protein: CASSQEVGGYGYTF

clone size: .
J gene: TRBJ1-1
D gene: .
V gene: TRBV28
CDR3 DNA: TGTGCCACCGTTGTGGGGGGCACTGAAGCTTTCTTT
CDR3 protein: CATVVGGTEAFF

clone size: .
J gene: TRBJ2-2
D gene: TRBD1
V gene: TRBV10-2
CDR3 DNA: TGCGCCAGCAGTGTATTTGGGACAGGGGGCACCGGGGAGCTGTTTTTT
CDR3 protein: CASSVFGTGGTGELFF

clone size: .
J gene: TRBJ2-2
D gene: .
V gene: TRBV18
CDR3 DNA: TGTGCCAGCTCACCACCCGGAGACACCGGGGAGCTGTTTTTT
CDR3 protein: CASSPPGDTGELFF

clone size: once
J gene: TRBJ1-3
D gene: .
V gene: TRBV10-1
CDR3 DNA: TGCGCCAGCAGTCCCGGGACTGGGAGAAACACCATATATTTT
CDR3 protein: CASSPGTGRNTIYF

clone size: once
J gene: TRBJ1-2
D gene: .
V gene: TRBV30
CDR3 DNA: TGTGCCTGGTCCACTGGGGCGGGAGGCTACACCTTC
CDR3 protein: CAWSTGAGGYTF

clone size: .
J gene: TRBJ2-1
D gene: .
V gene: TRBV6-5
CDR3 DNA: TGTGCCAGCAGAGCTACTAGCTACAATGAGCAGTTCTTC
CDR3 protein: CASRATSYNEQFF

clone size: .
J gene: TRBJ1-2
D gene: TRBD1
V gene: TRBV7-3
CDR3 DNA: TGTGCCAGCACCGTCCGGACAGGGGGGGAGATCGGCTACACCTTC
CDR3 protein: CASTVRTGGEIGYTF

clone size: .
J gene: TRBJ1-2
D gene: TRBD1
V gene: TRBV7-8
CDR3 DNA: TGTGCCACCGGGCGAGGGGGCTCCTTGTATGGCTACACCTTC
CDR3 protein: CATGRGGSLYGYTF

clone size: .
J gene: TRBJ1-2
D gene: .
V gene: TRBV11-2
CDR3 DNA: TGTGCCAGCAGCTTAGACAGGTTCTATGGCTACACCTTC
CDR3 protein: CASSLDRFYGYTF

clone size: .
J gene: TRBJ2-5
D gene: .
V gene: TRBV27
CDR3 DNA: TGTGCCAGCAGTTCGAGTTGGAGTTCGACCCAGTACTTC
CDR3 protein: CASSSSWSSTQYF

clone size: once
J gene: TRBJ2-2
D gene: .
V gene: TRBV5-1
CDR3 DNA: TGCGCCAGCAGCCTCGGTCCCCTAACGAACACCGGGGAGCTGTTTTTT
CDR3 protein: CASSLGPLTNTGELFF

clone size: many
J gene: TRBJ2-7
D gene: TRBD2
V gene: TRBV12-3/TRBV12-4
CDR3 DNA: TGTGCCAGCATGAAGCGGGGGACGTACGAGCAGTACTTC
CDR3 protein: CASMKRGTYEQYF

clone size: few
J gene: TRBJ2-2
D gene: .
V gene: TRBV18
CDR3 DNA: TGTGCCAGCTCACCAGACACAGGGAGTTCCGGGGAGCTGTTTTTT
CDR3 protein: CASSPDTGSSGELFF